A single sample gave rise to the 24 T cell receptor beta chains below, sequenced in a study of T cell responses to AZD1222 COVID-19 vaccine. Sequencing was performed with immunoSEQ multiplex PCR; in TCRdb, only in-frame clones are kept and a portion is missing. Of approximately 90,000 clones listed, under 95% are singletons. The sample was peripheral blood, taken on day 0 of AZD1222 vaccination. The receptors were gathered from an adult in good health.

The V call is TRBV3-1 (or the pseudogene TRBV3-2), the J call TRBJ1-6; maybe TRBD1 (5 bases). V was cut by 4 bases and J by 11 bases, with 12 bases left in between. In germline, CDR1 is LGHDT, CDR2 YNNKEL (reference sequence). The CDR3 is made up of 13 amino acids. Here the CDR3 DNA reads TGTGCCAGCAGCCCATCCAGGGAAACACCCCTCCACTTT. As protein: CASSPSRETPLHF.

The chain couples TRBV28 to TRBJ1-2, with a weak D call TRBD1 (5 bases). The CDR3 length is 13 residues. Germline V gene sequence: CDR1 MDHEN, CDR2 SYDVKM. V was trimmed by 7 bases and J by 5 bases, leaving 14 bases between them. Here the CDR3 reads CASKEGQTYGYTF. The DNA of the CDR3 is TGTGCCAGCAAGGAGGGGCAGACGTATGGCTACACCTTC.

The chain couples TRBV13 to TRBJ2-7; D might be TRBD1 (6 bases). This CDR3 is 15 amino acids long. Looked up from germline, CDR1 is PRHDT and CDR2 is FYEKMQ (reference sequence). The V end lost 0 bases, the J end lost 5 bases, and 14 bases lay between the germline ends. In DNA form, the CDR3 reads TGTGCCAGCAGCTTAGGTTTCGGACAGACGGACGAGCAGTACTTC. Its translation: CASSLGFGQTDEQYF.

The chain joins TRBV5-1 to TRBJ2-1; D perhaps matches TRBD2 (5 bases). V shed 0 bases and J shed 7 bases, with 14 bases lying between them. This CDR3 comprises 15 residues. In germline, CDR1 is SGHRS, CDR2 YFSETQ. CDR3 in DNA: TGCGCCAGCAGCTTGGCTAGCATGGACCTGAATGAGCAGTTCTTC. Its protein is CASSLASMDLNEQFF.

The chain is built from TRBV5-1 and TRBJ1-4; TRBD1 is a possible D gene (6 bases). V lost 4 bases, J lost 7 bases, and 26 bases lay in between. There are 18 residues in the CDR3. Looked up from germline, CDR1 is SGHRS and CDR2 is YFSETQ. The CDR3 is CASSHQGGASDRGEKLFF. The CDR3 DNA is TGCGCCAGCAGCCATCAAGGGGGGGCGTCCGATCGGGGTGAAAAACTGTTTTTT.

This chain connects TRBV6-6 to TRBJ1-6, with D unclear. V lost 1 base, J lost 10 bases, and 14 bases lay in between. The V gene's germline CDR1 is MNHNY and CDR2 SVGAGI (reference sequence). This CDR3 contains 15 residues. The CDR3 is CASSYFPGDGSPLHF. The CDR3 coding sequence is TGTGCCAGCAGTTACTTTCCTGGCGACGGATCACCCCTCCACTTT.

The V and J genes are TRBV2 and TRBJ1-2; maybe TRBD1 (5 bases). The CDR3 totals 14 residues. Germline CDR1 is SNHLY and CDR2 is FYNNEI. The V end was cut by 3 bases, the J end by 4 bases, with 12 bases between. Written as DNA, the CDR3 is TGTGCCAGCAGTGACGGGGGTAGGGGCTATGGCTACACCTTC. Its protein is CASSDGGRGYGYTF.

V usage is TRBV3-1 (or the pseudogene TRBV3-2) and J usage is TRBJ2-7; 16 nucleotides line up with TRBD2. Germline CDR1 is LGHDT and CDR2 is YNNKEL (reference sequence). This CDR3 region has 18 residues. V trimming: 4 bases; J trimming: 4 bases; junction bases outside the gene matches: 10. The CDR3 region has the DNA TGTGCCAGCAGCCTTCATGCGGGACTAGCGGGGGGGTTGTACGAGCAGTACTTC. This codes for CASSLHAGLAGGLYEQYF.

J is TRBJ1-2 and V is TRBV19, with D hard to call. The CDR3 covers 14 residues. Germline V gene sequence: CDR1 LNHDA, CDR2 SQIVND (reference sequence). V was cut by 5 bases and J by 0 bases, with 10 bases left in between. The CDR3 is CASSADRSNYGYTF. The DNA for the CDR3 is TGTGCCAGTAGTGCGGACCGGTCTAACTATGGCTACACCTTC.

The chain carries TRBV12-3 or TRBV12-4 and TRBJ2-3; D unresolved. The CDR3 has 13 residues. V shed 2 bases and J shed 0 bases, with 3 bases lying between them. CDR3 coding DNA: TGTGCCAGCAGTTTAAGAAGCACAGATACGCAGTATTTT. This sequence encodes CASSLRSTDTQYF.

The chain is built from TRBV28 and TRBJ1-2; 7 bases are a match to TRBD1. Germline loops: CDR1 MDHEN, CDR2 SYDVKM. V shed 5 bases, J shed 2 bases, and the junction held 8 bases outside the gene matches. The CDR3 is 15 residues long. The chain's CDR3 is CASSERQGPNYGYTF. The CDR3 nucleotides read TGTGCCAGCAGTGAACGACAGGGCCCAAACTATGGCTACACCTTC.

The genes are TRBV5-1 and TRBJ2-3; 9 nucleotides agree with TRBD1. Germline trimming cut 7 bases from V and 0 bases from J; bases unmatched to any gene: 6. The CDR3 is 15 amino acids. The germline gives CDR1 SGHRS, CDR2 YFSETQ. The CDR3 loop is CASGPGQGSTDTQYF. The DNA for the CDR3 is TGCGCCAGCGGGCCGGGACAGGGCAGCACAGATACGCAGTATTTT.

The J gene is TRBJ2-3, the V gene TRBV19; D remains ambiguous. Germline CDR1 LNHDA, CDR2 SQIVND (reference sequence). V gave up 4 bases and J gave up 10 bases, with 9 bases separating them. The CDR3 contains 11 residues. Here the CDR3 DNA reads TGTGCCAGTAGTACTTTCAACTCGCAGTATTTT. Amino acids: CASSTFNSQYF.

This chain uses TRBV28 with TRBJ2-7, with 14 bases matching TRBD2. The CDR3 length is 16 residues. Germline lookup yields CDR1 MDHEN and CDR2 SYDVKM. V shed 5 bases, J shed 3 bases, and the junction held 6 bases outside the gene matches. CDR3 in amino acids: CASSAPGTSGSYEQYF. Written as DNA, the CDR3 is TGTGCCAGCAGTGCCCCGGGGACTAGCGGGAGCTACGAGCAGTACTTC.

The CDR3: CASTATGYNEKLFF. The CDR3 nucleotides are TGTGCCAGCACCGCGACAGGCTATAATGAAAAACTGTTTTTT. The chain combines TRBV7-9 with TRBJ1-4; a possible D gene is TRBD1 (6 bases). This CDR3 is built from 14 residues. Germline lookup yields CDR1 SEHNR and CDR2 FQNEAQ (reference sequence). V was trimmed by 7 bases and J by 4 bases, leaving 13 bases between them.

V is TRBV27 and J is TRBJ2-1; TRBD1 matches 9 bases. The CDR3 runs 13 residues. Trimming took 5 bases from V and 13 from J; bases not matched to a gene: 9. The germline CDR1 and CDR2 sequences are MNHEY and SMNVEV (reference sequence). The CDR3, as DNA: TGTGCCAGCAGTACCTATCCGGGACAGGGTCAGTTCTTC. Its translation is CASSTYPGQGQFF.

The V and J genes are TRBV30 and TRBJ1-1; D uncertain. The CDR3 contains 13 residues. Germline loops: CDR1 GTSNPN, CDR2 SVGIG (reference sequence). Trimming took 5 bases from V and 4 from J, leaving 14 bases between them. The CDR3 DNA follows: TGTGCCTGGGAAGGGTTTCGGACCACTGAAGCTTTCTTT. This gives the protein CAWEGFRTTEAFF. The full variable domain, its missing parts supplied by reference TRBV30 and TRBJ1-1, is SQTIHQWPATLVQPVGSPLSLECTVEGTSNPNLYWYRQAAGRGLQLLFYSVGIGQISSEVPQNLSASRPQDRQFILSSKKLLLSDSGFYLCAWEGFRTTEAFFGQGTRLTVV.

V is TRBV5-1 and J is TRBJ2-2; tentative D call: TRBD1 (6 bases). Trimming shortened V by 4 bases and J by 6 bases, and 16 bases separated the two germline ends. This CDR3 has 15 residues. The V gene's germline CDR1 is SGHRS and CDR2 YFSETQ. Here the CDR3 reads CASSPGQRVAGELFF. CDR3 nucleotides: TGCGCCAGCAGCCCAGGACAGAGGGTTGCCGGGGAGCTGTTTTTT.

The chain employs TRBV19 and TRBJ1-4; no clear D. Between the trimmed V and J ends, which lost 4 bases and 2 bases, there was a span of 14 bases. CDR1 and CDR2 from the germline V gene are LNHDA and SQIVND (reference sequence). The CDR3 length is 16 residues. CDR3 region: CASSKPLVPTNEKLFF. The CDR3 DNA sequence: TGTGCCAGTAGTAAGCCCTTGGTGCCGACTAATGAAAAACTGTTTTTT.

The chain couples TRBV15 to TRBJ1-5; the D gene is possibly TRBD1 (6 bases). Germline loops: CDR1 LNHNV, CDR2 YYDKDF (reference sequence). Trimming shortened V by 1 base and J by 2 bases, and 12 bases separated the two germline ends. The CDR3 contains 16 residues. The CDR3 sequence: CATSRAGGLGNQPQHF. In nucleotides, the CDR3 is TGTGCCACCAGCAGAGCCGGGGGGCTCGGCAATCAGCCCCAGCATTTT. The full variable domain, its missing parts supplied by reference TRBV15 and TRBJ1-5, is DAMVIQNPRYQVTQFGKPVTLSCSQTLNHNVMYWYQQKSSQAPKLLFHYYDKDFNNEADTPDNFQSRRPNTSFCFLDIRSPGLGDTAMYLCATSRAGGLGNQPQHFGDGTRLSIL.

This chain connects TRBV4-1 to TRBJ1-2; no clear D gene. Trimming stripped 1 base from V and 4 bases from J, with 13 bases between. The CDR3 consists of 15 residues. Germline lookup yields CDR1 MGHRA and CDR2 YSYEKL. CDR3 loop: CASSQGRDSRYGYTF. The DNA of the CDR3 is TGCGCCAGCAGCCAAGGAAGGGATTCGCGCTATGGCTACACCTTC.

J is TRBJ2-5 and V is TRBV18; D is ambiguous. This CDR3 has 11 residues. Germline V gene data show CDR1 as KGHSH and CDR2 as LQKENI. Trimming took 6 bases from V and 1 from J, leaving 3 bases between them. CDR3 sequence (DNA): TGTGCCAGCTCTTCCCAAGAGACCCAGTACTTC. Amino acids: CASSSQETQYF.

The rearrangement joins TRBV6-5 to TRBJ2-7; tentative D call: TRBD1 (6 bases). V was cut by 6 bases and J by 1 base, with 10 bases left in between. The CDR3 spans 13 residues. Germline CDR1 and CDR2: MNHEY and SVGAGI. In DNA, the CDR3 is TGTGCCAGCAGACAGGGTAATTCCTACGAGCAGTACTTC. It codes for CASRQGNSYEQYF.

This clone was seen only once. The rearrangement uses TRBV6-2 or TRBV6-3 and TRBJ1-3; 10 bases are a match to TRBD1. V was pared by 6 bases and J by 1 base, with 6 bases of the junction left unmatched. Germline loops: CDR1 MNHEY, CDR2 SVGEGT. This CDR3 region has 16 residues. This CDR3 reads CASSWDRGTSGNTIYF. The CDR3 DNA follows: TGTGCCAGCAGCTGGGACAGGGGAACGTCTGGAAACACCATATATTTT.